This note documents a single T cell receptor beta chain sequence. The germline V and J ends were trimmed by 5 bases and 8 bases, with 6 bases remaining between them. Germline assignment: CDR1 LNHDA and CDR2 SQIVND (reference sequence). CDR3 length equals 11 residues. This sample was included in a study of blood T cell repertoires in COVID-19. The wider study: Acute and convalescent COVID-19 samples came from the United States, Italy and Spain. Sources were T cells, B-cell-depleted T cells, or PBMCs; the material itself was cDNA or gDNA.

TCRdb keeps only in-frame clones here, not all; method: immunoSEQ multiplex PCR. The data contain about 170,000 clones, about 80% of them singletons. V gene TRBV19 combines with J gene TRBJ1-4; no firm D call. The receptor was derived from a woman older than 75 with acute or convalescent COVID-19. Sequencing was carried out using peripheral blood. The CDR3 region is CASSSYEKLFF. For the CDR3, the DNA is TGTGCCAGTAGTTCCTACGAAAAACTGTTTTTT.